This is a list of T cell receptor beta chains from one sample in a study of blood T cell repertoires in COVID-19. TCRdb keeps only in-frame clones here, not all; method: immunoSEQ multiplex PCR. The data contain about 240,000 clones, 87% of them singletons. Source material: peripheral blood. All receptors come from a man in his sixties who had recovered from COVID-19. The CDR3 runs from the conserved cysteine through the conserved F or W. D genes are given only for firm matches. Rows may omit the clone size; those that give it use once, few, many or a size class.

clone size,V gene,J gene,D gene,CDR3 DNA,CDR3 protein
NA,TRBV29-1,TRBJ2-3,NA,TGCAGCCACAATTCTGGGGGGAGCACAGATACGCAGTATTTT,CSHNSGGSTDTQYF
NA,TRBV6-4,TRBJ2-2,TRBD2,TGTGCCAGCAGTGACTCGATAGTAGCGGGGGCCGGGGAGCTGTTTTTT,CASSDSIVAGAGELFF
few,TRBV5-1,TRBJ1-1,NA,TGCGCCAGCAGCTTGGAGGCCCCCGGGGTCACTGAAGCTTTCTTT,CASSLEAPGVTEAFF
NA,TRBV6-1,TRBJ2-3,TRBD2,TGTGCCAGCAGTGACCTATACGGACTAGCGGCTAGCACAGATACGCAGTATTTT,CASSDLYGLAASTDTQYF
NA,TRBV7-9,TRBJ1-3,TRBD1,TGTGCCAGCATCCCACGCCTGACAGGGTTAAGTTCTGGAAACACCATATATTTT,CASIPRLTGLSSGNTIYF
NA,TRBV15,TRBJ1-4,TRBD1,TGTGCCACCAGCAGGGAGGACAGGGGGCAACATTTT,CATSREDRGQHF
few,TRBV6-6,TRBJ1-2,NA,TGTGCCAGCAGCGGGACCGACAGGCCTTATGGCTACACCTTC,CASSGTDRPYGYTF
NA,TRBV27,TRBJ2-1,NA,TGTGCCAGCAGTCTAAACAATGAGCAGTTCTTC,CASSLNNEQFF
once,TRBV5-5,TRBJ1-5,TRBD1,TGTGCCAGCAGCTTGGGTTTTGGGACAGAAGGTCAGCCCCAGCATTTT,CASSLGFGTEGQPQHF
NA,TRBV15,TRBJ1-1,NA,TGTGCCACCAGTAATCGCCCCCTAAACACTGAAGCTTTCTTT,CATSNRPLNTEAFF
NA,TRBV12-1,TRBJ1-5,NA,TGTGCCAGCAGCTTTGCAGCGACCGAACGCAATCAGCCCCAGCATTTT,CASSFAATERNQPQHF
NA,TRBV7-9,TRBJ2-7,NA,TGTGCCAGCAGCTTAGCAGGGGTTCAGGTCGAGCAGTACTTC,CASSLAGVQVEQYF
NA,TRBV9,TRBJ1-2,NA,TGTGCCAGCAGCCTCTTGGGAGATGGCTACACCTTC,CASSLLGDGYTF